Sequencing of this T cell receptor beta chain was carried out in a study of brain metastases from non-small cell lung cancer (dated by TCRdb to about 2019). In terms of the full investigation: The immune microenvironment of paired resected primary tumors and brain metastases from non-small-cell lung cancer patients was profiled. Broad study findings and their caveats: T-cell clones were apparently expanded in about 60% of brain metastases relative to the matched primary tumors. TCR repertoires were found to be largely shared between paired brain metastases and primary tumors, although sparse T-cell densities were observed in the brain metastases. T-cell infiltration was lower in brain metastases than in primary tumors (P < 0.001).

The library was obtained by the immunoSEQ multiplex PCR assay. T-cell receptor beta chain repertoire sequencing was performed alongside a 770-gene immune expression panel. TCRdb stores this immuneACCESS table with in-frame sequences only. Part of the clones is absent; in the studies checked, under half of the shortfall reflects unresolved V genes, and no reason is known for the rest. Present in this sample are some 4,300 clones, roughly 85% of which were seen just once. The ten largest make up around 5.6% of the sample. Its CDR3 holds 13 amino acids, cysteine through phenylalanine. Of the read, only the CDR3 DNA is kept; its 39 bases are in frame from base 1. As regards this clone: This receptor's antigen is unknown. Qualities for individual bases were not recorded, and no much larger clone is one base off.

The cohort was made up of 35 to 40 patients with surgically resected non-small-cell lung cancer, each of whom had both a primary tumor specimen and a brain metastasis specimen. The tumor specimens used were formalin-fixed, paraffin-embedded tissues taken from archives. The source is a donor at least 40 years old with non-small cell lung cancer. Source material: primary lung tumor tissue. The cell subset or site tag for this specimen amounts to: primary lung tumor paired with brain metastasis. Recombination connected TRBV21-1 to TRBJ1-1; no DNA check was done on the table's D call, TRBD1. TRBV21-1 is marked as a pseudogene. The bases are TGTGCCAGCACACCCCCTTGGGGGCAGGAAGCTTTCTTT. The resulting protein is CASTPPWGQEAFF.